What follows are 12 T cell receptor beta chains derived from one specimen sequenced in a study of shared clonotypes between healthy human individuals. TCRdb's table, derived via immunoSEQ multiplex PCR, lists solely in-frame clones and lacks some. The sample holds 450,000 to 500,000 clones; roughly four fifths are singletons and the top ten take 10% to 15%. The sample comprised PBMCs. All receptors derive from a woman in her forties in good health. Some clones in this sample may be carry-over from other donors' samples.

This clone has just one count. V gene TRBV11-2 combines with J gene TRBJ1-4, with D tentatively TRBD1 (6 bases). CDR3 size: 15 residues. V lost 5 bases and J 5 bases, leaving 15 bases between the germline ends. Germline CDR1 reads SGHAT; CDR2 reads FQNNGV. The CDR3 sequence is CASSGGRGRNEKLFF. In nucleotides, the CDR3 is TGTGCCAGCAGCGGGGGCAGGGGAAGAAATGAAAAACTGTTTTTT.

This rearrangement joins TRBV9 to TRBJ2-1, with D possibly matching TRBD2 (6 bases). Germline CDR1 reads SGDLS; CDR2 reads YYNGEE. CDR3 length equals 14 residues. V was cut by 0 bases and J by 7 bases, with 11 bases left in between. The chain's CDR3 is CASSVAGEWNEQFF. CDR3 bases: TGTGCCAGCAGCGTAGCGGGAGAATGGAATGAGCAGTTCTTC. Full variable domain (outside the CDR3, taken from reference TRBV9 and TRBJ2-1): DSGVTQTPKHLITATGQRVTLRCSPRSGDLSVYWYQQSLDQGLQFLIQYYNGEERAKGNILERFSAQQFPDLHSELNLSSLELGDSALYFCASSVAGEWNEQFFGPGTRLTVL.

This clone occurred a few times. The V and J genes are TRBV30 and TRBJ2-1; TRBD2 matches at 8 bases. The trim removed 5 bases at V and 2 bases at J, leaving 2 bases unmatched. This CDR3 spans 13 amino acids. Per germline, CDR1 GTSNPN and CDR2 SVGIG (reference sequence). The CDR3 here is CAWREGPYNEQFF. The CDR3 DNA follows: TGTGCCTGGCGGGAGGGCCCCTACAATGAGCAGTTCTTC. The variable domain in full, with the rest retrieved from reference TRBV30 and TRBJ2-1, is SQTIHQWPATLVQPVGSPLSLECTVEGTSNPNLYWYRQAAGRGLQLLFYSVGIGQISSEVPQNLSASRPQDRQFILSSKKLLLSDSGFYLCAWREGPYNEQFFGPGTRLTVL.

This chain uses TRBV28 with TRBJ2-3, with TRBD2 as a possible D gene (6 bases). The CDR3 covers 13 residues. Germline V lookup: CDR1 MDHEN, CDR2 SYDVKM. Trimming left V 7 bases short and J 1 base short, with 9 bases between. CDR3 region: CASTGAGTDTQYF. The DNA of the CDR3 is TGTGCCAGCACGGGAGCGGGCACAGATACGCAGTATTTT.

The V call is TRBV19, the J call TRBJ2-2, with 7 bases matching TRBD1. The length of the CDR3 is 16 residues. The V gene end was trimmed by 2 bases and the J gene end by 4 bases; junction bases not matched to a gene: 7. Germline values: CDR1 LNHDA, CDR2 SQIVND (reference sequence). Here the CDR3 reads CASSIPLTGPTGELFF. For the CDR3, the DNA is TGTGCCAGTAGTATACCCTTGACAGGGCCCACCGGGGAGCTGTTTTTT.

This rearrangement joins TRBV28 to TRBJ2-5; 11 bases agree with TRBD1. V gave up 6 bases and J gave up 0 bases; unmatched junction bases: 3. From germline, CDR1 is MDHEN and CDR2 SYDVKM. This CDR3 region has 15 residues. This CDR3 reads CASSGTGGHQETQYF. Here the CDR3 DNA reads TGTGCCAGCAGCGGGACAGGGGGGCACCAAGAGACCCAGTACTTC.

This clone was observed once. The gene calls are TRBV7-9 and TRBJ2-6, with 8 nucleotides matching TRBD2. CDR3 length: 18 amino acids. The V and J ends lost 7 bases and 0 bases, in that order; junction bases with no gene match: 11. CDR1 SEHNR and CDR2 FQNEAQ come from the germline V gene (reference sequence). CDR3 region: CASTSGGLRSSGANVLTF. The CDR3 region has the DNA TGTGCCAGCACCTCGGGGGGGCTTCGTAGCTCTGGGGCCAACGTCCTGACTTTC.

The J gene is TRBJ2-7, the V gene TRBV19; 11 bases are a match to TRBD2. The CDR3 runs 15 residues. CDR1 LNHDA and CDR2 SQIVND come from the germline V gene (reference sequence). V gave up 6 bases and J gave up 2 bases; unmatched junction bases: 6. CDR3 coding DNA: TGTGCCAGTAGCTTAGGACTAGCGGGTACCTACGAGCAGTACTTC. Protein sequence: CASSLGLAGTYEQYF. Variable domain in full (rest from reference TRBV19 and TRBJ2-7): DGGITQSPKYLFRKEGQNVTLSCEQNLNHDAMYWYRQDPGQGLRLIYYSQIVNDFQKGDIAEGYSVSREKKESFPLTVTSAQKNPTAFYLCASSLGLAGTYEQYFGPGTRLTVT.

The table lists this clone with a few counts. V is TRBV28 and J is TRBJ1-5, with TRBD1 as a possible D gene (6 bases). The germline gives CDR1 MDHEN, CDR2 SYDVKM. The CDR3 sequence is 13 residues long. Trimming cost V 4 bases and J 6 bases, with 10 bases left between them. The DNA of the CDR3 is TGTGCCAGCAGTTCTGCAGGGGCTCAGCCCCAGCATTTT. It encodes CASSSAGAQPQHF.

This clone was seen once. The V gene is TRBV29-1, the J gene TRBJ2-1; 12 nucleotides align to TRBD2. The CDR3 is 14 amino acids. Losses at the gene ends were 4 bases for V and 5 bases for J; bases not matched to a gene: 3. In germline, CDR1 is SQVTM, CDR2 ANQGSEA. CDR3 nucleotide sequence: TGCAGCGTTGTCGGACTAGCGGGAAACAATGAGCAGTTCTTC. Protein product: CSVVGLAGNNEQFF.

The chain's CDR3 is CASSTGGAVPDTQYF. DNA for the CDR3: TGTGCCAGCAGCACCGGGGGCGCCGTCCCAGATACGCAGTATTTT. The chain carries TRBV5-4 and TRBJ2-3; the D call may be TRBD1 or TRBD2 (6 bases each). Germline CDR1 SGHNT, CDR2 YYREEE (reference sequence). The CDR3 totals 15 residues. Trimming took off 4 bases at V and 4 bases at J, with 16 bases between the two ends. Filled out from reference TRBV5-4 and TRBJ2-3, the complete variable domain reads ETGVTQSPTHLIKTRGQQVTLRCSSQSGHNTVSWYQQALGQGPQFIFQYYREEENGRGNFPPRFSGLQFPNYSSELNVNALELDDSALYLCASSTGGAVPDTQYFGPGTRLTVL.

This clone has ten or more counts. The chain uses TRBV25-1 and TRBJ1-1, with D possibly TRBD1 on 5 matching bases. Germline V lookup: CDR1 MGHDK, CDR2 SYGVNS. V was clipped by 0 bases and J by 1 base, with 15 bases between them. The CDR3 has 17 amino acids. CDR3 in DNA: TGTGCCAGCAGTGAATATGAGACTGGGCAGGGGAACACTGAAGCTTTCTTT. Translated, it gives CASSEYETGQGNTEAFF.